This TCR beta chain was identified during a study of T cells in localized non-small cell lung cancer. Whole-study results and caveats: When the top 100 tumor clones were examined, a median approximately 57 of them also appeared in the adjacent lung, which was paired and uninvolved. Longer survival (overall) was linked to higher T cell density in blood. Clonality of T cells reached its maximum in uninvolved adjacent lung, surpassing tumor.

Sequencing was performed with immunoSEQ multiplex PCR; in TCRdb, only in-frame clones are kept and a portion is missing. The sample shows approximately 1,300 clones, 15% to 25% of them seen only once. The CDR3 is 14 amino acids. Germline V gene lookup returns CDR1 SGHNT and CDR2 YENEEA. Trimming took 5 bases from V and 2 from J, leaving 12 bases between them. This clone is judged hyperexpanded (1% or more). Its antigen is undetermined. The source of this sequence is a man aged 35-75 years with stage I squamous cell lung carcinoma. The chain uses TRBV11-3 and TRBJ1-1; D perhaps matches TRBD1 (6 bases). This material consisted of normal lung tissue next to the tumor, taken before any cancer treatment. Here the CDR3 DNA reads TGTGCCAGCAGCCCCGGAGGGACAAACACTGAAGCTTTCTTT. Residues: CASSPGGTNTEAFF.